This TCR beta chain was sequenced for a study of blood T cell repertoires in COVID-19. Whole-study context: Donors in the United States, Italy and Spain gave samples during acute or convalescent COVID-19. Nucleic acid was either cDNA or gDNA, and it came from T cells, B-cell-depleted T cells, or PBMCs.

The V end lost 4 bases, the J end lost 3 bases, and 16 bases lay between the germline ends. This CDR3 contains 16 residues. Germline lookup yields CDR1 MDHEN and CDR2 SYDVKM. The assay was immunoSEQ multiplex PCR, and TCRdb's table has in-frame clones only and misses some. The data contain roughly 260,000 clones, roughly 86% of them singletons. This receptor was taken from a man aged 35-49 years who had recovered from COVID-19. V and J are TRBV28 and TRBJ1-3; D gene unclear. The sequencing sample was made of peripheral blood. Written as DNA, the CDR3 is TGTGCCAGCAGTTCCGCCGGGGAGGGTGTTGGAAACACCATATATTTT. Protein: CASSSAGEGVGNTIYF. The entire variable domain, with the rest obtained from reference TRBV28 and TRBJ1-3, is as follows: DVKVTQSSRYLVKRTGEKVFLECVQDMDHENMFWYRQDPGLGLRLIYFSYDVKMKEKGDIPEGYSVSREKKERFSLILESASTNQTSMYLCASSSAGEGVGNTIYFGEGSWLTVV.